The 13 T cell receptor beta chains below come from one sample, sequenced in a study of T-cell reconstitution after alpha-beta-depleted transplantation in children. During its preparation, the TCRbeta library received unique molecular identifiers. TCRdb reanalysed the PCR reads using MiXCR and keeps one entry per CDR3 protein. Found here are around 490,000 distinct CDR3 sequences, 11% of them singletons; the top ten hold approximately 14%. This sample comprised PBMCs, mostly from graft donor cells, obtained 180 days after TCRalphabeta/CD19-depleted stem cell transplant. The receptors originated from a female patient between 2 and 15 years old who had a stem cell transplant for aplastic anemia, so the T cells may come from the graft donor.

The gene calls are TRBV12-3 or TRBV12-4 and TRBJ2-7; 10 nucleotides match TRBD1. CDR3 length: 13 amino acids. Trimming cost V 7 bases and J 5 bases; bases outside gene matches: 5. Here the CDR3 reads CASTGQGRNEQYF. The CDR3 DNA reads TGTGCCAGCACGGGACAGGGGCGGAACGAGCAGTACTTC.

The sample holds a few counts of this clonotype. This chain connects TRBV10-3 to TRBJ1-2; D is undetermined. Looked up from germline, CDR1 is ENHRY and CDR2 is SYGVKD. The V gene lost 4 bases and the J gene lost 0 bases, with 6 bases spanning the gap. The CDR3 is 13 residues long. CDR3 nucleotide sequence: TGTGCCATCAGTGCTTCAGCTAACTATGGCTACACCTTC. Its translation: CAISASANYGYTF.

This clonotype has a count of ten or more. The CDR3 spells CASSRTGGPQETQYF. Here the CDR3 DNA reads TGCGCCAGCAGCAGGACAGGGGGGCCCCAAGAGACCCAGTACTTC. The rearrangement uses TRBV5-1 and TRBJ2-5, with 10 positions matching TRBD1. Germline values: CDR1 SGHRS, CDR2 YFSETQ. Unmatched junction bases numbered 4, after V lost 4 bases and J lost 1 base. The CDR3 consists of 15 residues.

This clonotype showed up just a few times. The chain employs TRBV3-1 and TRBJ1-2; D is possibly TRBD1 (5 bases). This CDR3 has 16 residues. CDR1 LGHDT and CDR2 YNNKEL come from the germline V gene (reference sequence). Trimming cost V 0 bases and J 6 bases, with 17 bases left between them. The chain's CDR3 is CASSQDLPGPVDGYTF. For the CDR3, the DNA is TGTGCCAGCAGCCAAGATTTGCCGGGACCGGTTGATGGCTACACCTTC.

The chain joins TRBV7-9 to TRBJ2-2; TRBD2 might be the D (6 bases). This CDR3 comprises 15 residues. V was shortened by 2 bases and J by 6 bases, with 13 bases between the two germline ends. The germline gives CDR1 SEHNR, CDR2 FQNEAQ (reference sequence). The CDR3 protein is CASSLSGRSSGELFF. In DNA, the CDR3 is TGTGCCAGCAGCTTATCAGGGAGGTCGTCCGGGGAGCTGTTTTTT.

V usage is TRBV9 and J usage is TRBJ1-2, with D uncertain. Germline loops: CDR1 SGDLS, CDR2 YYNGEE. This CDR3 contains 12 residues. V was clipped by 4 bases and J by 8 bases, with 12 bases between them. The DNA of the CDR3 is TGTGCCAGCAGCAAGACCCTTGACGGCTACACCTTC. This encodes CASSKTLDGYTF. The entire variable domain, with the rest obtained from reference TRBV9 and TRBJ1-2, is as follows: DSGVTQTPKHLITATGQRVTLRCSPRSGDLSVYWYQQSLDQGLQFLIQYYNGEERAKGNILERFSAQQFPDLHSELNLSSLELGDSALYFCASSKTLDGYTFGSGTRLTVV.

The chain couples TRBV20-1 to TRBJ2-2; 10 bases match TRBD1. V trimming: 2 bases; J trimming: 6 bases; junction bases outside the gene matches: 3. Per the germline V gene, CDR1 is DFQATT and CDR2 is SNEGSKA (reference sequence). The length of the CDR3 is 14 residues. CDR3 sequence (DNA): TGCAGTGCTAGACCGGACAGGGGGGCCGGGGAGCTGTTTTTT. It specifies CSARPDRGAGELFF.

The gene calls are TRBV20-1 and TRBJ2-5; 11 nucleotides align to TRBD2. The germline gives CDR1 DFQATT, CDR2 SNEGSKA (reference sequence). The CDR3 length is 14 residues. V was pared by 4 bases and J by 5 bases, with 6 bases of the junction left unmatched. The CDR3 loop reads CSATSGRRGETQYF. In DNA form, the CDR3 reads TGCAGTGCTACTAGCGGGAGGAGGGGGGAGACCCAGTACTTC.

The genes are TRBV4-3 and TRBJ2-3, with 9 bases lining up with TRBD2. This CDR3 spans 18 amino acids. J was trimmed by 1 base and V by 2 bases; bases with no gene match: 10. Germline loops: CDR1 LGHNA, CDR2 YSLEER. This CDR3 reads CASSQRSGRGFGTDTQYF. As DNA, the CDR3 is TGCGCCAGCAGCCAACGTAGCGGGAGAGGGTTTGGCACAGATACGCAGTATTTT.

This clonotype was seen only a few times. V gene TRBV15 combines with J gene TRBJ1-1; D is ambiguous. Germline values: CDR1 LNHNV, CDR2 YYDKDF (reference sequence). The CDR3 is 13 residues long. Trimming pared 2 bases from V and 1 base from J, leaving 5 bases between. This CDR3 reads CATSRKGNTEAFF. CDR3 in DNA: TGTGCCACCAGCAGAAAGGGGAACACTGAAGCTTTCTTT.

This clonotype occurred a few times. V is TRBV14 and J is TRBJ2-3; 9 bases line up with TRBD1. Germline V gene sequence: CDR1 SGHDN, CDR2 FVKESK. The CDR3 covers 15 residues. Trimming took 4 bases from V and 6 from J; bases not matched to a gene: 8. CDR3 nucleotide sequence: TGTGCCAGCAGCCCTGGGACAGGGCCTTGGGATACGCAGTATTTT. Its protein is CASSPGTGPWDTQYF.

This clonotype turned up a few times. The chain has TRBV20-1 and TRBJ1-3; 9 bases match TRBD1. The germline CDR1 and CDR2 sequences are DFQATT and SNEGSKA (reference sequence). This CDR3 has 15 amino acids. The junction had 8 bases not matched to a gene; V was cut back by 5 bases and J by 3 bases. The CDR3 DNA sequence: TGCAGTGCTTTCGGACAGGGGAAGAATGGAAACACCATATATTTT. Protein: CSAFGQGKNGNTIYF.

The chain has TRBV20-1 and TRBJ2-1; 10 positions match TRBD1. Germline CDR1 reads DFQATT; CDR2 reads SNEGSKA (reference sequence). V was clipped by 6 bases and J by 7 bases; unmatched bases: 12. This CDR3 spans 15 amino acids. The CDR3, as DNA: TGCAGTGCAACTCTCCGGACAGGGGGGCAAAATGAGCAGTTCTTC. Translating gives CSATLRTGGQNEQFF.